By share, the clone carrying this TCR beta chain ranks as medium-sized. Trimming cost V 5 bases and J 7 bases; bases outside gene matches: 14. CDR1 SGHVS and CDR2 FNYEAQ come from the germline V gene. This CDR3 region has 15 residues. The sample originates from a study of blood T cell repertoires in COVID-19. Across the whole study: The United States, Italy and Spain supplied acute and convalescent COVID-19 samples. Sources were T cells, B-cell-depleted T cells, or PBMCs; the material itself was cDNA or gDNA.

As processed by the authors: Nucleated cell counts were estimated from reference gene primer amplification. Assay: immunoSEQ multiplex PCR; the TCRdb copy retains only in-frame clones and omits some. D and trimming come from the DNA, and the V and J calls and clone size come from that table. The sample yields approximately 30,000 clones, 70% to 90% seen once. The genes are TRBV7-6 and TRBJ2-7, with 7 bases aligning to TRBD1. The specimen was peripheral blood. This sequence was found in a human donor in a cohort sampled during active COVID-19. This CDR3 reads CASSPRQGTNLEQYF. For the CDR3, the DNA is TGTGCCAGCAGCCCACGACAGGGCACTAACCTAGAGCAGTACTTC. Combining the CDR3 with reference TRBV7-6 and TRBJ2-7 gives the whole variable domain GAGVSQSPRYKVTKRGQDVALRCDPISGHVSLYWYRQALGQGPEFLTYFNYEAQQDKSGLPNDRFSAERPEGSISTLTIQRTEQRDSAMYRCASSPRQGTNLEQYFGPGTRLTVT.